A selection of T cell receptor beta chains follows, all from one sample in a study of regulatory T cells in long-lasting Graves disease. Using its own MiXCR run on the multiplex PCR reads, TCRdb lists one record per CDR3 protein. The sample has around 240,000 distinct CDR3 sequences; around 18% are singletons. The data were also submitted as part of a second study, on T cells in Graves' hyperthyroidism and ophthalmopathy.

The sequencing here drew on peripheral blood mononuclear cells (PBMCs), taken at new diagnosis, from a patient treated with antithyroid drugs. The source is a woman younger than 45 with Graves disease. Both conserved end residues are part of each CDR3. A D gene is named only where the DNA matches it firmly. Some rows mark clone size as missing; the rest say once, few, many or name a class of expanded clone.

j_gene: TRBJ1-1; v_gene: TRBV6-1; d_gene: -; abundance: many; CDR3aa: CASSRSRQITEAFF; CDR3nt: TGTGCCAGCAGCCGATCCCGACAGATCACTGAAGCTTTCTTT
j_gene: TRBJ2-2; v_gene: TRBV11-2; d_gene: -; abundance: -; CDR3aa: CASSLTGRDTGELFF; CDR3nt: TGTGCCAGCAGCTTAACGGGGCGCGACACCGGGGAGCTGTTTTTT
j_gene: TRBJ1-5; v_gene: TRBV12-3/TRBV12-4; d_gene: TRBD1; abundance: many; CDR3aa: CASSLYRDREGDQPQHF; CDR3nt: TGTGCCAGCAGTCTCTACCGGGACAGGGAGGGTGATCAGCCCCAGCATTTT
j_gene: TRBJ2-2; v_gene: TRBV7-9; d_gene: -; abundance: many; CDR3aa: CASSDLGGRTGELFF; CDR3nt: TGTGCCAGCAGCGATTTAGGGGGTCGCACCGGGGAGCTGTTTTTT
j_gene: TRBJ1-1; v_gene: TRBV29-1; d_gene: -; abundance: many; CDR3aa: CSVGRHPAEAFF; CDR3nt: TGCAGCGTTGGCAGGCACCCGGCTGAAGCTTTCTTT
j_gene: TRBJ1-1; v_gene: TRBV12-3/TRBV12-4; d_gene: TRBD1; abundance: many; CDR3aa: CATSGGLAEAFF; CDR3nt: TGTGCCACCTCAGGGGGTCTCGCTGAAGCTTTCTTT
j_gene: TRBJ2-5; v_gene: TRBV6-1; d_gene: -; abundance: -; CDR3aa: CASTLRDGGRETQYF; CDR3nt: TGTGCCAGCACCTTACGGGATGGGGGTCGGGAGACCCAGTACTTC
j_gene: TRBJ1-1; v_gene: TRBV7-3; d_gene: -; abundance: few; CDR3aa: CASSSGEAFF; CDR3nt: TGTGCCAGCAGCTCCGGTGAAGCTTTCTTT
j_gene: TRBJ2-5; v_gene: TRBV2; d_gene: -; abundance: many; CDR3aa: CASSERLVLGETQYF; CDR3nt: TGTGCCAGCAGTGAAAGGCTAGTGTTAGGAGAGACCCAGTACTTC
j_gene: TRBJ1-5; v_gene: TRBV27; d_gene: TRBD1; abundance: -; CDR3aa: CASRGDSHSNQPQHF; CDR3nt: TGTGCCAGCAGAGGGGACAGTCATAGCAATCAGCCCCAGCATTTT
j_gene: TRBJ1-1; v_gene: TRBV7-8; d_gene: -; abundance: many; CDR3aa: CASSLAPVNEAFF; CDR3nt: TGTGCCAGCAGCTTAGCCCCAGTAAATGAAGCTTTCTTT
j_gene: TRBJ2-5; v_gene: TRBV5-4; d_gene: TRBD2; abundance: few; CDR3aa: CASSFPSGGQETQYF; CDR3nt: TGTGCCAGCAGCTTCCCTAGCGGGGGCCAAGAGACCCAGTACTTC
j_gene: TRBJ2-5; v_gene: TRBV5-1; d_gene: TRBD1; abundance: many; CDR3aa: CASSLGEGAGLETQYF; CDR3nt: TGCGCCAGCAGCTTGGGCGAGGGGGCCGGGTTAGAGACCCAGTACTTC
j_gene: TRBJ2-7; v_gene: TRBV4-2; d_gene: TRBD2; abundance: few; CDR3aa: CASRPGATSGPEYF; CDR3nt: TGTGCCAGCAGACCAGGGGCTACTAGCGGCCCGGAGTACTTC
j_gene: TRBJ1-2; v_gene: TRBV3-1; d_gene: TRBD1; abundance: many; CDR3aa: CASSPSAGGSYGYTF; CDR3nt: TGTGCCAGCAGCCCCTCGGCAGGGGGTAGTTATGGCTACACCTTC
j_gene: TRBJ2-1; v_gene: TRBV3-1; d_gene: -; abundance: many; CDR3aa: CASSPQWSSYNEQFF; CDR3nt: TGTGCCAGCAGCCCTCAATGGAGCTCCTACAATGAGCAGTTCTTC
j_gene: TRBJ1-2; v_gene: TRBV6-5; d_gene: TRBD1; abundance: many; CDR3aa: CASSYSGTGAPYGYTF; CDR3nt: TGTGCCAGCAGTTACTCCGGGACAGGGGCTCCTTATGGCTACACCTTC
j_gene: TRBJ2-3; v_gene: TRBV6-2/TRBV6-3; d_gene: TRBD2; abundance: many; CDR3aa: CASSYLSGGAWSTDTQYF; CDR3nt: TGTGCCAGCAGTTACCTTAGCGGGGGGGCCTGGAGCACAGATACGCAGTATTTT
j_gene: TRBJ1-1; v_gene: TRBV18; d_gene: TRBD1; abundance: many; CDR3aa: CASSGDRTDTEAFF; CDR3nt: TGTGCCAGCTCAGGGGACAGGACTGACACTGAAGCTTTCTTT
j_gene: TRBJ1-1; v_gene: TRBV3-1; d_gene: TRBD1; abundance: many; CDR3aa: CASSQTTGVTEAFF; CDR3nt: TGTGCCAGCAGCCAAACGACAGGGGTCACTGAAGCTTTCTTT
j_gene: TRBJ2-7; v_gene: TRBV13; d_gene: TRBD2; abundance: many; CDR3aa: CASSPPRWGGDSYEQYF; CDR3nt: TGTGCCAGCAGCCCGCCTCGGTGGGGGGGGGACTCCTACGAGCAGTACTTC
j_gene: TRBJ1-5; v_gene: TRBV2; d_gene: TRBD1; abundance: -; CDR3aa: CASRGQGIQPQHF; CDR3nt: TGTGCCAGCAGGGGACAGGGTATACAGCCCCAGCATTTT
j_gene: TRBJ2-3; v_gene: TRBV11-2; d_gene: TRBD1; abundance: -; CDR3aa: CASSLGTGADTQYF; CDR3nt: TGTGCCAGCAGTTTGGGGACAGGGGCGGATACGCAGTATTTT
j_gene: TRBJ1-2; v_gene: TRBV24-1; d_gene: -; abundance: many; CDR3aa: CALTGVCTNYGYTF; CDR3nt: TGTGCCCTTACGGGGGTTTGTACTAACTATGGCTACACCTTC
j_gene: TRBJ2-5; v_gene: TRBV20-1; d_gene: TRBD2; abundance: many; CDR3aa: CSARGTSGGRSKQKETQYF; CDR3nt: TGCAGTGCTCGCGGGACTAGCGGGGGCCGCAGCAAACAAAAAGAGACCCAGTACTTC
j_gene: TRBJ1-1; v_gene: TRBV27; d_gene: TRBD1; abundance: -; CDR3aa: CASSLQGGSEAFF; CDR3nt: TGTGCCAGCAGTTTACAGGGGGGCTCTGAAGCTTTCTTT
j_gene: TRBJ1-1; v_gene: TRBV20-1; d_gene: -; abundance: many; CDR3aa: CSAYRNTEAFF; CDR3nt: TGCAGTGCGTACAGGAACACTGAAGCTTTCTTT
j_gene: TRBJ1-2; v_gene: TRBV7-9; d_gene: -; abundance: -; CDR3aa: CASSFGVVDGSYGYTF; CDR3nt: TGTGCCAGCAGCTTCGGAGTGGTGGACGGTAGCTATGGCTACACCTTC
j_gene: TRBJ2-7; v_gene: TRBV15; d_gene: -; abundance: -; CDR3aa: CATSRDTQQYF; CDR3nt: TGTGCCACCAGCAGAGATACCCAGCAGTACTTC
j_gene: TRBJ1-3; v_gene: TRBV20-1; d_gene: -; abundance: many; CDR3aa: CSAREDLANTIYF; CDR3nt: TGCAGTGCTAGAGAGGATTTGGCGAACACCATATATTTT
j_gene: TRBJ1-4; v_gene: TRBV3-1; d_gene: -; abundance: -; CDR3aa: CASSQDGTEKLFF; CDR3nt: TGTGCCAGCAGCCAAGATGGCACCGAAAAACTGTTTTTT